The entry below gives a single T cell receptor beta chain sequence along with its context. The length of the CDR3 is 15 residues. The germline V gene has CDR1 KGHSH and CDR2 LQKENI. Deletions cut 5 bases from V and 0 bases from J, with 8 bases between. The data stem from a study of blood T cell repertoires in COVID-19. The assay was immunoSEQ multiplex PCR, and TCRdb's table has in-frame clones only and misses some. The sample includes over 250,000 clones, 75% to 95% of them seen just once. Input material: PBMCs or T cells enriched from blood (not recorded which). The chain has TRBV18 and TRBJ2-6; D gene ambiguous. This TCR came from a woman in her 30s who had recovered from COVID-19. The CDR3 nucleotides are TGTGCCAGCTCAGAGCTTATCTCTGGGGCCAACGTCCTGACTTTC. This codes for CASSELISGANVLTF.